Following are 9 T cell receptor beta chains from one sample sequenced in a study of T cell responses to AZD1222 COVID-19 vaccine. TCRdb keeps only in-frame clones here, not all; method: immunoSEQ multiplex PCR. The sample lists about 120,000 clones; about 92% were seen once. This sample comprised peripheral blood, obtained 28 days after the second AZD1222 dose. The receptors here all came from an adult who received the AZD1222 COVID-19 vaccine.

The V call is TRBV6-1, the J call TRBJ1-1; D unclear. V lost 3 bases, J lost 10 bases, and 12 bases lay in between. The CDR3 contains 12 residues. From germline, CDR1 is MNHNS and CDR2 SASEGT. The CDR3 nucleotides are TGTGCCAGCAGTGAGAAGGGCACCTTAGCTTTCTTT. Its protein product is CASSEKGTLAFF.

The CDR3 sequence: CASTPTGAAFHQPQHF. The CDR3 DNA follows: TGTGCCAGCACCCCAACGGGGGCAGCTTTCCATCAGCCCCAGCATTTT. This chain uses TRBV6-2 or TRBV6-3 with TRBJ1-5; a possible D gene is TRBD1 (6 bases). This CDR3 region has 16 residues. Germline CDR1 MNHEY, CDR2 SVGEGT. Trimming pared 7 bases from V and 5 bases from J, leaving 21 bases between.

The chain carries TRBV14 and TRBJ1-6; the D gene is possibly TRBD1 (5 bases). Per germline, CDR1 SGHDN and CDR2 FVKESK. Trimming cost V 2 bases and J 10 bases, with 9 bases left between them. The CDR3 extends over 13 amino acids. As DNA, the CDR3 is TGTGCCAGCAGCCAAATTAAGGGGTCACCCCTCCACTTT. This sequence encodes CASSQIKGSPLHF. The full variable domain, its missing parts supplied by reference TRBV14 and TRBJ1-6, is EAGVTQFPSHSVIEKGQTVTLRCDPISGHDNLYWYRRVMGKEIKFLLHFVKESKQDESGMPNNRFLAERTGGTYSTLKVQPAELEDSGVYFCASSQIKGSPLHFGNGTRLTVT.

The chain has TRBV7-3 and TRBJ1-5; no clear D. CDR1 and CDR2 from the germline V gene are SGHTA and FQGTGA. V gave up 5 bases and J gave up 0 bases, with 26 bases separating them. The CDR3 runs 20 residues. This CDR3 is CASSTNRRVPTRYSNQPQHF. For the CDR3, the DNA is TGTGCCAGCAGCACCAACCGTAGGGTACCCACCAGGTATAGCAATCAGCCCCAGCATTTT.

The table lists this clone with a few counts. The chain's CDR3 is CASSPGVGGGTQYF. CDR3 nucleotide sequence: TGTGCCAGCAGCCCGGGGGTGGGAGGAGGTACGCAGTATTTT. V usage is TRBV5-6 and J usage is TRBJ2-3, with D possibly being TRBD2 (6 bases). The V and J ends lost 4 bases and 8 bases respectively, with 17 bases between them. The germline gives CDR1 SGHDT, CDR2 YYEEEE. The CDR3 sequence is 14 residues long.

The chain has TRBV28 and TRBJ1-6; the match to TRBD1 covers 7 bases. This CDR3 has 14 residues. Looked up from germline, CDR1 is MDHEN and CDR2 is SYDVKM. V shed 6 bases, J shed 5 bases, and the junction held 4 bases outside the gene matches. The CDR3 spells CASSYQGDNSPLHF. In nucleotides, the CDR3 is TGTGCCAGCAGCTACCAGGGGGATAATTCACCCCTCCACTTT.

The chain has TRBV29-1 and TRBJ1-1; no definite D call. V lost 6 bases to trimming and J lost 7 bases, with 15 bases between them. The CDR3 is 12 residues long. CDR1 is SQVTM, CDR2 ANQGSEA, per germline. The CDR3 spells CSVGGLVVEAFF. The CDR3 nucleotides are TGCAGCGTCGGAGGACTTGTGGTTGAAGCTTTCTTT.

V and J are TRBV7-3 and TRBJ2-3; TRBD2 agrees at 9 bases. CDR1 is SGHTA and CDR2 is FQGTGA in the germline V gene. V shed 2 bases, J shed 3 bases, and the junction held 6 bases outside the gene matches. The CDR3 totals 16 residues. DNA of the CDR3: TGTGCCAGCAGCTTATTCGGCGGGAGGGGGACAGATACGCAGTATTTT. It is translated as CASSLFGGRGTDTQYF.

The chain carries TRBV19 and TRBJ2-7, with D maybe TRBD2 (6 bases). This CDR3 region has 14 residues. Germline CDR1 and CDR2: LNHDA and SQIVND (reference sequence). The V end was cut by 8 bases, the J end by 0 bases, with 14 bases between. The CDR3 reads CASSIASDSYEQYF. The CDR3 DNA sequence: TGTGCCAGTTCCATCGCTAGCGACTCCTACGAGCAGTACTTC.